What follows is one TCR beta chain and its context. This specimen belongs to a study of blood T cell repertoires in COVID-19. Study summary: The United States, Italy and Spain supplied acute and convalescent COVID-19 samples. PBMCs, B-cell-depleted T cells, or T cells provided the cDNA or gDNA that made up the material.

One Seattle source followed patients from active infection through their disease course. Study processing details: Counts of nucleated cells, estimated from reference gene primer amplification, were obtained. The repertoire was sequenced with immunoSEQ multiplex PCR; TCRdb's copy has only in-frame clones and lacks some. The V and J calls and clone size are taken from that table; D and trimming were inferred from the DNA. Counted here are hundreds of thousands of clones, around nine tenths occurring once; the ten biggest clones make up 6% to 8.5%. This CDR3 is built from 16 residues. Germline V gene sequence: CDR1 SGHTS, CDR2 YDEGEE. Germline trimming cut 4 bases from V and 6 bases from J; bases unmatched to any gene: 15.

V is TRBV5-8 and J is TRBJ2-7; 8 bases fit TRBD1. This clonotype was obtained from a woman in her 70s with COVID-19, enrolled during active disease. Source material: peripheral blood. The CDR3: CASSPGLTGQVSEQYF. The CDR3 region has the DNA TGTGCCAGCAGCCCGGGATTGACGGGACAGGTTAGCGAGCAGTACTTC.